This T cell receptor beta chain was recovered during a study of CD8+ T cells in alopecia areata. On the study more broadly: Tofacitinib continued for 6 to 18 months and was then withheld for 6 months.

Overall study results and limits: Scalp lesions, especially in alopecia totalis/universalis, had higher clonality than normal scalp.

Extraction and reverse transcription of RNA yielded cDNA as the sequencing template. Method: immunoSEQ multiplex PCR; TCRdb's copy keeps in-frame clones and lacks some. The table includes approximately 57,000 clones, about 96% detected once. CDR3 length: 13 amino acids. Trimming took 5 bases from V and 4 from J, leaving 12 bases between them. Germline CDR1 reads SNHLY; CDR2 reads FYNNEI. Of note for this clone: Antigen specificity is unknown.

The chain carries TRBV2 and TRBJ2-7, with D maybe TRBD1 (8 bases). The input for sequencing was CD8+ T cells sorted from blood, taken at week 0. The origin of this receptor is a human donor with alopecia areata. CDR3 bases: TGTGCCAGCAGTTACAGGGGGGGGTACGAGCAGTACTTC. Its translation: CASSYRGGYEQYF.